These 32 T cell receptor beta chains share one sample of origin, sequenced in a study of T cells expressing NK-cell markers (dated by TCRdb to 2020 to 2022). Libraries were made using 5' RACE. The listed sequencing device is Illumina HiSeq 2000. TCRdb reanalyzed the reads, keeping one entry per CDR3 protein sequence and omitting DNA. The sample's clone listing holds a few hundred thousand distinct CDR3 sequences. The ten largest clones take up 5.2% of the sample. The sequenced sample was blood T cells: a sorted CD56 or NKG2C T cell subset, CD4+ or CD8+ T cells, or bulk PBMC T cells (not recorded which). The receptor source for this set is a man aged 18-75 years in good health.

V usage is TRBV5-1 and J usage is TRBJ2-1; TCRdb names TRBD2, which stays unverified in the absence of DNA. From germline, CDR1 is SGHRS and CDR2 YFSETQ. The CDR3 totals 12 residues. CDR3 in amino acids: CASSLGAGGPFF. Full variable domain (rest looked up from reference TRBV5-1 and TRBJ2-1): KAGVTQTPRYLIKTRGQQVTLSCSPISGHRSVSWYQQTPGQGLQFLFEYFSETQRNKGNFPGRFSGRQFSNSRSEMNVSTLELGDSALYLCASSLGAGGPFFGPGTRLTVL.

V usage is TRBV12-3 or TRBV12-4 and J usage is TRBJ1-1; the D call of TRBD1 rests on TCRdb alone, since no DNA is present to check it. The CDR3 has 14 residues. The CDR3 loop is CASTPRAGGTEAFF.

The V gene is TRBV3-1, the J gene TRBJ2-5; no DNA is available, so the TRBD2 call from TCRdb remains unchecked. The CDR3 is 14 residues long. Germline V gene sequence: CDR1 LGHDT, CDR2 YNNKEL (reference sequence). The CDR3 loop is CASSPSPVEETQYF.

J is TRBJ2-5 and V is TRBV6-2 or TRBV6-3; TCRdb indicates TRBD1, and absent DNA this call remains unverified. Germline V gene sequence: CDR1 MNHEY, CDR2 SVGEGT. CDR3 size: 14 residues. The CDR3 region is CASSVAAPSETQYF.

The CDR3 loop reads CASVRGGTEAFF. The chain couples TRBV12-3 or TRBV12-4 to TRBJ1-1; lacking DNA, the TRBD1 call made by TCRdb goes unchecked. The CDR3 loop spans 12 amino acids.

This chain uses TRBV5-5 with TRBJ1-2. The V gene's germline CDR1 is SGHKS and CDR2 YYEKEE (reference sequence). The CDR3 covers 13 residues. CDR3 loop: CASSFDMNYGYTF.

The chain recombines TRBV5-1 with TRBJ2-5; the D gene TCRdb calls, TRBD1, cannot be checked with no DNA. The CDR3 is made up of 14 amino acids. CDR1 is SGHRS, CDR2 YFSETQ, per germline. The CDR3 sequence: CASSSGTGTTAQYF.

This chain links TRBV10-3 with TRBJ1-1; without DNA, the TCRdb call of TRBD1 cannot be checked. The CDR3 covers 15 residues. The germline gives CDR1 ENHRY, CDR2 SYGVKD. The CDR3 reads CAISNPTGGFTEAFF.

The chain couples TRBV6-1 to TRBJ1-2; TCRdb's D call, TRBD1, is unchecked because there is no DNA. The CDR3 has 16 residues. The germline V gene encodes CDR1 MNHNS and CDR2 SASEGT. The CDR3 sequence: CASSEGDRDGNYGYTF.

The chain uses TRBV7-2 and TRBJ1-1; as DNA is missing, the TRBD1 call by TCRdb cannot be tested. Germline V gene lookup returns CDR1 SGHTA and CDR2 FQGNSA. The CDR3 has 15 residues. The CDR3 is CASSLGTGGNTEAFF. The complete variable domain, with remaining parts taken from reference TRBV7-2 and TRBJ1-1, reads GAGVSQSPSNKVTEKGKDVELRCDPISGHTALYWYRQSLGQGLEFLIYFQGNSAPDKSGLPSDRFSAERTGGSVSTLTIQRTQQEDSAVYLCASSLGTGGNTEAFFGQGTRLTVV.

This chain connects TRBV12-3 or TRBV12-4 to TRBJ2-5; the D gene TCRdb calls, TRBD2, cannot be checked with no DNA. The CDR3 spans 14 residues. The CDR3 sequence is CASSAGGIQETQYF.

The rearrangement uses TRBV4-2 and TRBJ2-7; lacking DNA, the TRBD1 call made by TCRdb goes unchecked. CDR1 is LGHNA and CDR2 is YNFKEQ in the germline V gene. The CDR3 runs 17 residues. This chain's CDR3 is CASSQYLKGPLRDEQYF.

This chain joins TRBV6-1 and TRBJ1-2. Germline CDR1 and CDR2: MNHNS and SASEGT. The CDR3 is 14 residues long. CDR3 protein: CASSDGGFNYGYTF.

This chain joins TRBV7-8 and TRBJ2-1; as DNA is missing, the TRBD1 call by TCRdb cannot be tested. From germline, CDR1 is SGHVS and CDR2 FQNEAQ. The CDR3 spans 16 residues. CDR3 in amino acids: CASSRLGGLWDNEQFF.

The rearrangement uses TRBV6-6 and TRBJ1-2; the D call of TRBD1 rests on TCRdb alone, since no DNA is present to check it. This CDR3 is built from 13 residues. Germline CDR1 MNHNY, CDR2 SVGAGI (reference sequence). The CDR3 is CASTPGVTNGYTF.

The chain has TRBV20-1 and TRBJ1-1. Germline-derived CDR1 and CDR2 are DFQATT and SNEGSKA (reference sequence). The CDR3 is 11 amino acids. This chain's CDR3 is CSASGELKAFF.

This chain links TRBV2 with TRBJ2-1. Germline V gene sequence: CDR1 SNHLY, CDR2 FYNNEI. This CDR3 contains 16 residues. The CDR3 here is CASSVDGRLIDNEQFF.

The chain uses TRBV5-1 and TRBJ2-6. The V gene's germline CDR1 is SGHRS and CDR2 YFSETQ. The CDR3 has 16 residues. The CDR3 spells CASGTTGTSGANVLTF.

The gene calls are TRBV6-1 and TRBJ2-2; absent DNA, TCRdb's TRBD2 call cannot be checked. This CDR3 comprises 14 residues. Germline V gene sequence: CDR1 MNHNS, CDR2 SASEGT. CDR3 in amino acids: CAGHTGTYIGELFF.

The chain couples TRBV7-2 to TRBJ2-2; there is no DNA to check the TCRdb D call of TRBD1. The germline V gene has CDR1 SGHTA and CDR2 FQGNSA. The CDR3 has 16 amino acids. The chain's CDR3 is CASSPHGAPGTGELFF.

The V gene is TRBV21-1, the J gene TRBJ2-5. TRBV21-1 is a pseudogene locus. CDR3 length: 17 amino acids. The CDR3 here is CASSNALQRGGRETQYF.

The chain joins TRBV4-2 to TRBJ2-7. CDR3 length: 15 amino acids. Germline lookup yields CDR1 LGHNA and CDR2 YNFKEQ. CDR3 loop: CASSLLLGGNYEQYF.

V is TRBV11-2 and J is TRBJ2-7; absent DNA, TCRdb's TRBD1 call cannot be checked. The CDR3 totals 17 residues. From germline, CDR1 is SGHAT and CDR2 FQNNGV. CDR3: CASSLGASGTGAYEQYF.

The CDR3 sequence is CASSVDRGGNSPLHF. This sequence joins TRBV4-2 and TRBJ1-6; TCRdb names TRBD1, which stays unverified in the absence of DNA. The germline gives CDR1 LGHNA, CDR2 YNFKEQ. The CDR3 spans 15 residues.

This CDR3 reads CASSQDDRGAYEQYF. The J gene is TRBJ2-7, the V gene TRBV4-2. The CDR3 is made up of 15 amino acids. CDR1 LGHNA and CDR2 YNFKEQ come from the germline V gene.

The chain carries TRBV7-7 and TRBJ2-3; absent DNA, TCRdb's TRBD1 call cannot be checked. Germline CDR1 reads SSHAT; CDR2 reads FNYEAQ (reference sequence). The CDR3 consists of 16 residues. CDR3: CASSLTAGAYTDTQYF.

V gene TRBV24-1 combines with J gene TRBJ2-1; TCRdb designates TRBD1, a call that cannot be tested without DNA. Germline lookup yields CDR1 KGHDR and CDR2 SFDVKD. This CDR3 has 13 residues. CDR3 residues: CATSDPGGDEQFF.

The chain combines TRBV6-2 or TRBV6-3 with TRBJ2-3; the D call from TCRdb, TRBD1, cannot be confirmed without DNA. Germline V gene lookup returns CDR1 MNHEY and CDR2 SVGEGT. The CDR3 is 14 amino acids. The CDR3 reads CAVRGAGPRDTQYF.

This chain uses TRBV12-3 or TRBV12-4 with TRBJ1-1; TCRdb returns TRBD1, unconfirmable since there is no DNA. The CDR3 totals 12 residues. CDR3 protein: CASSRSRPEAFF.

The chain employs TRBV28 and TRBJ1-5. The CDR3 consists of 15 residues. The germline gives CDR1 MDHEN, CDR2 SYDVKM. This CDR3 is CAINMGSGVNQPQHF.

The CDR3 is CASSRTGTEAKNIQYF. This chain links TRBV5-4 with TRBJ2-4; no DNA is available, so the TRBD1 call from TCRdb remains unchecked. The CDR3 covers 16 residues. Germline V gene data show CDR1 as SGHNT and CDR2 as YYREEE (reference sequence).

The CDR3 sequence: CSARDLGGSGPTDTQYF. The rearrangement links TRBV20-1 to TRBJ2-3; TCRdb reports TRBD2, a call that lacks DNA to check it against. CDR3 length: 17 residues. The germline gives CDR1 DFQATT, CDR2 SNEGSKA (reference sequence).